The 4 T cell receptor beta chains presented below share a single source sample, sequenced in a study of T cell clonotyping in hematopoietic cell transplantation. Clones were sequenced by immunoSEQ multiplex PCR, and TCRdb holds only the in-frame ones, with some missing. The repertoire holds fewer than 40,000 clones, with around nine tenths as singletons. The sequenced sample was peripheral blood mononuclear cells. The receptor source for this set is a woman aged 40 to 49 in good health. Some clones in this sample may be carry-over from other donors' samples.

The genes are TRBV30 and TRBJ1-1; unclear D gene. Germline V gives CDR1 GTSNPN, CDR2 SVGIG (reference sequence). Trimming removed 3 bases at V and 6 bases at J, with 17 bases between. This CDR3 is built from 14 residues. The CDR3 region is CAWRAGWTEPEAFF. The CDR3, as DNA: TGTGCCTGGAGAGCGGGGTGGACGGAACCTGAAGCTTTCTTT.

V and J are TRBV9 and TRBJ2-3; possibly TRBD1 or TRBD2 for D (5 bases each). V was cut by 3 bases and J by 6 bases, with 17 bases left in between. The length of the CDR3 is 15 residues. Germline loops: CDR1 SGDLS, CDR2 YYNGEE. The CDR3: CASSDGPGREDTQYF. CDR3 sequence (DNA): TGTGCCAGCAGCGATGGACCAGGCAGGGAGGATACGCAGTATTTT.

The V call is TRBV5-6, the J call TRBJ2-1; D gene ambiguous. Germline CDR1 SGHDT, CDR2 YYEEEE. CDR3 length equals 15 residues. V dropped 2 bases and J dropped 4 bases, with 13 bases sitting between them. CDR3 sequence reads: CASSFGFGLYNEQFF. CDR3 nucleotides: TGTGCCAGCAGCTTTGGTTTCGGGCTGTACAATGAGCAGTTCTTC.

The sample holds one count of this clone. The gene calls are TRBV27 and TRBJ2-2, with TRBD2 identical over 9 bases. The CDR3 sequence is 16 residues long. Germline values: CDR1 MNHEY, CDR2 SMNVEV (reference sequence). J lost 2 bases, V lost 4 bases, and 5 bases had no gene match. CDR3 region: CASSWTGLANTGELFF. The CDR3 region has the DNA TGTGCCAGCAGTTGGACGGGACTAGCCAACACCGGGGAGCTGTTTTTT.